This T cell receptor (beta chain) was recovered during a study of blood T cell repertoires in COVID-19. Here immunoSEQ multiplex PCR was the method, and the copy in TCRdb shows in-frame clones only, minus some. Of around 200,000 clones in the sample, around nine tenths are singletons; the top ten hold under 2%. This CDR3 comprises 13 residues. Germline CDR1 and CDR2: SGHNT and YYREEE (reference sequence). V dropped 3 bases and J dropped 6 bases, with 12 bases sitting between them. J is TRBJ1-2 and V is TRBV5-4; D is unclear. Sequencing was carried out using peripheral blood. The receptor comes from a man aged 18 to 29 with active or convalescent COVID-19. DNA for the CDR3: TGTGCCAGCAGCTCCGAGTTGGGCCATGGCTACACCTTC. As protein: CASSSELGHGYTF.